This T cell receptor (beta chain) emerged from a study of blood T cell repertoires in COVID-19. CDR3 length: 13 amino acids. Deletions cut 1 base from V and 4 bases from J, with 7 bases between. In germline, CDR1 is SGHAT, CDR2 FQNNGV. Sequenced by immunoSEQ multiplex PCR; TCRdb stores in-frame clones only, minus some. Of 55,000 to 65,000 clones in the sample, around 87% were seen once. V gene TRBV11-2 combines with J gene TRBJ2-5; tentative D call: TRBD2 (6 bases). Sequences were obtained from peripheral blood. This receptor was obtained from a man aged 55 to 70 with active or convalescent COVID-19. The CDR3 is CASSLGGVETQYF. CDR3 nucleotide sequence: TGTGCCAGCAGCTTAGGGGGGGTAGAGACCCAGTACTTC.